This TCR beta chain was sequenced for a study of T cell responses to AZD1222 COVID-19 vaccine. Findings of the study overall: Variant regions that are unmutated are reportedly the target of nearly half of spike-specific TCRs. Among vaccine-associated CD4 TCRs, coverage spanned spike, with dominance at 160-218 and 743-854. Females outnumbered males among donors, who were mostly white British; clonal diversity was possibly underestimated. Sampling that yielded the repertoires occurred only after the peak T cell response.

In the case of this clone: Antigen specificity is unknown.

V was pared by 3 bases and J by 10 bases, with 6 bases between. The CDR3 loop spans 11 amino acids. The assay was immunoSEQ multiplex PCR, and TCRdb's table has in-frame clones only and misses some. The sample holds about 110,000 clones; 87% are singletons and the top ten take roughly 4.3%. V usage is TRBV12-3 or TRBV12-4 and J usage is TRBJ1-4; D not resolved. The sample consisted of peripheral blood, taken on day 0 of AZD1222 vaccination. The source of this sequence is an adult in good health. CDR3 DNA sequence: TGTGCCAGCAGTTTCGGGAGAAAACTGTTTTTT. Protein sequence: CASSFGRKLFF.